This paragraph reports one T cell receptor beta chain. No alpha-beta pairing information exists for these sequences. The protocol was immunoSEQ multiplex PCR, while the TCRdb copy is restricted to in-frame clones and leaves out a portion. In the table there are 85,000 to 90,000 clones, approximately 91% of which are singletons. This entry is derived from a study of T cells in tuberculosis. Study-wide points: The stringent gate may have excluded weak CD1B-GMM tetramer binders.

Thawed, overnight-rested PBMC were stained with GMM-loaded CD1B tetramer, viability dye and anti-CD3, then sorted. CD1B tetramers were loaded with Rhodococcus equi-derived C32 glucose monomycolate. From each donor, some 100,000 tetramer-negative cells were sorted. What was sequenced was CD1b-GMM tetramer-negative cells sorted from PBMCs. The receptor comes from an adult woman with latent tuberculosis.

The DNA of the CDR3 is TGCGCCAGCAGTGGAAACAGGGGGAACGAGCAGTACGTC. It encodes CASSGNRGNEQYV. The chain recombines TRBV10-2 with TRBJ2-7; 8 bases line up with TRBD1. Germline V gives CDR1 WSHSY, CDR2 SAAADI. J was trimmed by 5 bases and V by 4 bases; bases with no gene match: 4. The CDR3 sequence is 13 residues long.